The next 15 T cell receptor beta chains were all read from a single sample in a study of blood T cells in healthy people across ages (dated by TCRdb to 2015 to 2017). The library was produced with 5' RACE. TCRdb lists the instrument as Illumina HiSeq 2500. A second roughly 7 to 11 cycle PCR used a sample-barcoded 5' primer and a J-beta primer mix. The public sequencing data were trimmed at Q25 with fastp and processed into clonotypes with MiXCR by TCRdb, which kept only in-frame beta chains. Each CDR3 protein gets just one entry, which takes the most common genes and DNA from the rows behind it. The sample profile shows 1.5 million to 1.9 million distinct CDR3 sequences; roughly 43% of them were found once. Together, the top ten hold about 3.8% of the sample. The sequenced material came from blood. These receptor sequences come from a woman between 18 and 30 years old in good health.

This clonotype was seen just once. V usage is TRBV28 and J usage is TRBJ2-2, with 10 positions matching TRBD1. This CDR3 has 15 residues. Germline loops: CDR1 MDHEN, CDR2 SYDVKM. Trimming at V came to 5 bases and at J to 4 bases, leaving 4 bases not matched to a gene. CDR3 sequence: CASSDWDRGTGELFF. DNA of the CDR3: TGTGCCAGCAGTGATTGGGACAGGGGCACCGGGGAGCTGTTTTTT. Full variable domain (remainder filled in from reference TRBV28 and TRBJ2-2): DVKVTQSSRYLVKRTGEKVFLECVQDMDHENMFWYRQDPGLGLRLIYFSYDVKMKEKGDIPEGYSVSREKKERFSLILESASTNQTSMYLCASSDWDRGTGELFFGEGSRLTVL.

This clonotype was observed a handful of times. This rearrangement joins TRBV20-1 to TRBJ2-3; no clear D. Deletions cut 1 base from V and 0 bases from J, with 11 bases between. Per the germline V gene, CDR1 is DFQATT and CDR2 is SNEGSKA (reference sequence). The CDR3 length is 15 residues. In DNA form, the CDR3 reads TGCAGTGCTAGAGGTGGCGAATTCAGCACAGATACGCAGTATTTT. Protein sequence: CSARGGEFSTDTQYF.

The gene calls are TRBV2 and TRBJ2-1; no clear D. This CDR3 comprises 15 residues. CDR1 is SNHLY and CDR2 is FYNNEI in the germline V gene. V shed 4 bases and J shed 5 bases, with 15 bases lying between them. CDR3 DNA sequence: TGTGCCAGCAGTGGGCCCGCCCAGGCAGACAATGAGCAGTTCTTC. Its translation is CASSGPAQADNEQFF.

This chain uses TRBV7-9 with TRBJ1-2; TRBD1 is a possible D gene (6 bases). The length of the CDR3 is 15 residues. The V gene lost 5 bases and the J gene lost 4 bases, with 17 bases spanning the gap. The germline gives CDR1 SEHNR, CDR2 FQNEAQ (reference sequence). This CDR3 reads CASSHPRGPFYGYTF. In nucleotides, the CDR3 is TGTGCCAGCAGCCATCCCAGGGGTCCCTTCTATGGCTACACCTTC. The entire variable domain, with the rest obtained from reference TRBV7-9 and TRBJ1-2, is as follows: DTGVSQNPRHKITKRGQNVTFRCDPISEHNRLYWYRQTLGQGPEFLTYFQNEAQLEKSRLLSDRFSAERPKGSFSTLEIQRTEQGDSAMYLCASSHPRGPFYGYTFGSGTRLTVV.

The chain is built from TRBV29-1 and TRBJ2-1, with 10 bases lining up with TRBD2. The V segment lost 3 bases and the J segment 4 bases; nucleotides outside the gene matches: 3. Germline V lookup: CDR1 SQVTM, CDR2 ANQGSEA. The CDR3 is 14 amino acids. CDR3 sequence: CSVERTSGYNEQFF. The CDR3 nucleotides read TGCAGCGTTGAGAGGACTAGCGGATACAATGAGCAGTTCTTC.

In this sample, this clonotype turned up a few times. The rearrangement uses TRBV9 and TRBJ1-1; 8 nucleotides align to TRBD1. Trimming removed 5 bases from V and 6 bases from J; junction bases left unmatched: 12. Germline CDR1 reads SGDLS; CDR2 reads YYNGEE. This CDR3 has 15 amino acids. The CDR3 loop is CASSRTGIVGAEAFF. Here the CDR3 DNA reads TGTGCCAGCAGTAGGACAGGGATAGTAGGCGCTGAAGCTTTCTTT.

V and J are TRBV13 and TRBJ2-1; 10 bases fit TRBD2. CDR3 size: 17 residues. Germline V CDR1 and CDR2: PRHDT, FYEKMQ (reference sequence). J lost 7 bases, V lost 3 bases, and 12 bases had no gene match. The chain's CDR3 is CASSLLLGGTSANEQFF. DNA for the CDR3: TGTGCCAGCAGCTTGTTGTTGGGGGGGACTAGCGCAAATGAGCAGTTCTTC.

The rearrangement links TRBV28 to TRBJ1-2, with no clear D. There are 16 residues in the CDR3. V shed 1 base and J shed 0 bases, with 12 bases lying between them. Per germline, CDR1 MDHEN and CDR2 SYDVKM. CDR3: CASSLFPRPPNYGYTF. CDR3 nucleotides: TGTGCCAGCAGTTTATTCCCCCGCCCACCTAACTATGGCTACACCTTC.

This chain uses TRBV7-2 with TRBJ1-6; D remains ambiguous. Looked up from germline, CDR1 is SGHTA and CDR2 is FQGNSA. This CDR3 is built from 14 residues. The V gene lost 7 bases and the J gene lost 0 bases, with 7 bases spanning the gap. The CDR3 spells CASTIPSYNSPLHF. CDR3 sequence (DNA): TGTGCCAGCACCATTCCCTCCTATAATTCACCCCTCCACTTT.

The chain has TRBV12-3 or TRBV12-4 and TRBJ1-5, with 8 bases identical to TRBD1. V lost 6 bases, J lost 1 base, and 8 bases stayed unmatched. The CDR3 runs to 16 residues. The CDR3 DNA follows: TGTGCCAGCAGAGAAACAGGGGGAGGGAGCAATCAGCCCCAGCATTTT. Residues: CASRETGGGSNQPQHF.

For the CDR3, the DNA is TGTGCCAGCACCCCCCAAGTAGCGGGAGACAATGAGCAGTACTTC. As protein: CASTPQVAGDNEQYF. The chain couples TRBV27 to TRBJ2-7; 9 bases are a match to TRBD2. J gave up 7 bases and V 7 bases, and 14 bases lay outside the gene matches. The CDR3 runs to 15 residues. Germline loops: CDR1 MNHEY, CDR2 SMNVEV (reference sequence).

The V and J genes are TRBV9 and TRBJ2-7; 9 bases are a match to TRBD1. V lost 1 base and J lost 4; bases outside the gene matches: 9. CDR3 length: 16 residues. CDR1 and CDR2 from the germline V gene are SGDLS and YYNGEE. The CDR3 protein is CASSVPPGQGLYEQYF. CDR3 DNA sequence: TGTGCCAGCAGCGTACCTCCGGGACAGGGCCTGTACGAGCAGTACTTC.

This sequence joins TRBV7-2 and TRBJ2-4, with TRBD2 matching 12 bases. The better agreement between TRBJ2-7 and the DNA end casts doubt on the J call. In germline, CDR1 is SGHTA, CDR2 FQGNSA. The length of the CDR3 is 15 residues. DNA of the CDR3: TGTGCCAGCAGCGACGGACTAGCGGGGCACTACGAGCAGTACTTC. Translating gives CASSDGLAGHYEQYF.

The chain recombines TRBV6-6 with TRBJ2-7, with 8 bases matching TRBD2. Germline CDR1 reads MNHNY; CDR2 reads SVGAGI (reference sequence). Losses at the gene ends were 6 bases for V and 2 bases for J; bases not matched to a gene: 6. This CDR3 spans 14 amino acids. CDR3 nucleotides: TGTGCCAGCAGCTATACTAGCGGAACCTACGAGCAGTACTTC. It translates to CASSYTSGTYEQYF.

Points on this clonotype: Being one base from a much bigger clone, this may be a read error. This chain uses TRBV20-1 with TRBJ2-3, with 7 bases matching TRBD2. Germline loops: CDR1 DFQATT, CDR2 SNEGSKA (reference sequence). The length of the CDR3 is 15 residues. CDR3 DNA: TGCAGTGCTAGTTGGCGGGAGTGGAGCAGAGATACGCAGTATTTT. Protein sequence: CSASWREWSRDTQYF.